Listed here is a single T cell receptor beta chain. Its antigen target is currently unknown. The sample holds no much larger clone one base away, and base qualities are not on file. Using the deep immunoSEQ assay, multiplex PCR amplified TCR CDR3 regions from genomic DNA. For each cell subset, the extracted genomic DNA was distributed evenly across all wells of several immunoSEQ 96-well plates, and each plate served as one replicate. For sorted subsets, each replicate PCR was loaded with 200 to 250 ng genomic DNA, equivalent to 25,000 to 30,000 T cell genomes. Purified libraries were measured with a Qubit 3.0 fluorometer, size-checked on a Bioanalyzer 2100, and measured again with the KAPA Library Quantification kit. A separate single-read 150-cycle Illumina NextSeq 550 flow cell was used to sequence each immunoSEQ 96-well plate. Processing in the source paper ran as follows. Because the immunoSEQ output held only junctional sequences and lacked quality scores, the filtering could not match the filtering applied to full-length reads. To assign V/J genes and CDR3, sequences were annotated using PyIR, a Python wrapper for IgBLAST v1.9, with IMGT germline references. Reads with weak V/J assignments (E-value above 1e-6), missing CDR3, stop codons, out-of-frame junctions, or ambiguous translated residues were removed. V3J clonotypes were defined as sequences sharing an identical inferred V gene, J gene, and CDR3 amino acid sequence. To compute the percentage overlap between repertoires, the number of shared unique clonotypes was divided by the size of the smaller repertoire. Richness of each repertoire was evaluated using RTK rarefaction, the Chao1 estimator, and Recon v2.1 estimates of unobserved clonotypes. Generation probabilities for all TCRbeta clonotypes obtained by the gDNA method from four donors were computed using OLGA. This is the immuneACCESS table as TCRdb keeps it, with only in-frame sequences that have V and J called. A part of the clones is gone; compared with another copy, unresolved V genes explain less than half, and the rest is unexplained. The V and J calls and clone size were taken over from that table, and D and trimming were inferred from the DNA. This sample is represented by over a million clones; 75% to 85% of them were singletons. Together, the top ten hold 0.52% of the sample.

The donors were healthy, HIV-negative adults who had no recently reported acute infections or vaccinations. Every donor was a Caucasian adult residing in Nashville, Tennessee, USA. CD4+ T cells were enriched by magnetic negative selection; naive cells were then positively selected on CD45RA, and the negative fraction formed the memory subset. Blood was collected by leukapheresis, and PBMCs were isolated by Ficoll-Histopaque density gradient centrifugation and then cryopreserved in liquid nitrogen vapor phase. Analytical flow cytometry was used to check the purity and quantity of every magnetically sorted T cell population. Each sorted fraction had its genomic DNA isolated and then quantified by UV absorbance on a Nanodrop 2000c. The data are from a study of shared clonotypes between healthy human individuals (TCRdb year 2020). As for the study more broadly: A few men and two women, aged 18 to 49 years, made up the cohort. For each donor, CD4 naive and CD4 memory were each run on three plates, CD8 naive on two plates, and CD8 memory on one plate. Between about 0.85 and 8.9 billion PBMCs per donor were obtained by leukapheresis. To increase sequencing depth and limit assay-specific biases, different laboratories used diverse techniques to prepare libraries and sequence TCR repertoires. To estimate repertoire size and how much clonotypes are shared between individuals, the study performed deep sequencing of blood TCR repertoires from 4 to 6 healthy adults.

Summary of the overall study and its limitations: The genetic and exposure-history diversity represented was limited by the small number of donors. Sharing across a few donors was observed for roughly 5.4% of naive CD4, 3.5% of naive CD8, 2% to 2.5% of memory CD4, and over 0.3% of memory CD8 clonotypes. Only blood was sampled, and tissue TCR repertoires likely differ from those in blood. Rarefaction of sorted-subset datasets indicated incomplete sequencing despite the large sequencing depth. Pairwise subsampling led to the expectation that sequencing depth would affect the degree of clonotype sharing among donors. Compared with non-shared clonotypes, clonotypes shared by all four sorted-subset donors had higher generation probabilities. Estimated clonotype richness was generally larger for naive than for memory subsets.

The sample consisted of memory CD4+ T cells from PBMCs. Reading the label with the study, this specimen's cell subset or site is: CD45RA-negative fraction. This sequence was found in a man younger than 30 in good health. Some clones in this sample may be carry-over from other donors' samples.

The DNA reads TGCGCCAGCAGCTCCCCGACTAGCGGGACCTGGAAACCTAATGAGCAGTTCTTC. The encoded protein is CASSSPTSGTWKPNEQFF. Recombination linked TRBV5-1 to TRBJ2-1; 11 bases in between match TRBD2. CDR1 and CDR2 were assigned from the germline V gene as SGHRS and YFSETQ. Here V drops 3 bases and J drops 7 bases, and the junction holds 15 bases not matched to any gene. The CDR3 runs 18 residues from the cysteine to the phenylalanine. Only the CDR3 part of the read is kept: 54 bases, read in frame from the first base.